What follows are 24 T cell receptor beta chains derived from one specimen sequenced in a study of blood T cell repertoires in COVID-19. Method: immunoSEQ multiplex PCR; TCRdb's copy keeps in-frame clones and lacks some. The table lists about 280,000 clones, around 87% of them singletons, with roughly 2.2% in the top ten. Sequencing was carried out using peripheral blood. The receptors derive from a woman aged 45-65 years who had recovered from COVID-19.

The chain employs TRBV29-1 and TRBJ2-7; 10 bases fit TRBD2. From germline, CDR1 is SQVTM and CDR2 ANQGSEA. The J segment lost 5 bases and the V segment lost 5 bases, leaving 9 bases of the junction unmatched. This CDR3 is built from 14 residues. CDR3 residues: CSVSSGRSVDEQYF. The DNA for the CDR3 is TGCAGCGTTTCTAGCGGGAGAAGTGTTGACGAGCAGTACTTC.

The rearrangement joins TRBV7-9 to TRBJ2-1, with 11 bases identical to TRBD2. V lost 3 bases to trimming and J lost 3 bases; unmatched junction nucleotides: 4. Germline values: CDR1 SEHNR, CDR2 FQNEAQ (reference sequence). The CDR3 contains 16 residues. The CDR3 DNA reads as TGTGCCAGCAGCTTCGGACTAGCGGGTTTCTACAATGAGCAGTTCTTC. This codes for CASSFGLAGFYNEQFF.

The chain employs TRBV7-2 and TRBJ2-5; 8 nucleotides line up with TRBD2. V gave up 7 bases and J gave up 2 bases; unmatched junction bases: 9. From germline, CDR1 is SGHTA and CDR2 FQGNSA. This CDR3 spans 15 amino acids. CDR3 nucleotides: TGTGCCAGCAACACGGGGGGGCGCGGTCAAGAGACCCAGTACTTC. The encoded protein is CASNTGGRGQETQYF.

The rearrangement uses TRBV7-9 and TRBJ2-4; TRBD2 matches at 7 bases. With 2 bases clipped from V and 11 bases from J, the junction kept 6 bases outside the gene matches. This CDR3 is 13 amino acids long. Germline CDR1 reads SEHNR; CDR2 reads FQNEAQ (reference sequence). In DNA form, the CDR3 reads TGTGCCAGCAGCTTACCGACTAGCCTTGTTCAGTACTTC. Its translation is CASSLPTSLVQYF.

The DNA of the CDR3 is TGTGCCAGCAGGGCCTTGGCAGGGGGAAGCAATCAGCCCCAGCATTTT. It translates to CASRALAGGSNQPQHF. The rearrangement links TRBV2 to TRBJ1-5, with TRBD1 matching 7 bases. Germline V gives CDR1 SNHLY, CDR2 FYNNEI. V lost 6 bases to trimming and J lost 1 base; unmatched junction nucleotides: 9. This CDR3 region has 16 residues.

V and J are TRBV7-3 and TRBJ2-1; a weak D match, TRBD2 (6 bases). Germline CDR1 reads SGHTA; CDR2 reads FQGTGA. The ends were cut back, 5 bases at V and 4 bases at J, with 15 bases in the middle. The CDR3 is made up of 15 amino acids. CDR3 protein: CASSTSGTHYNEQFF. DNA of the CDR3: TGTGCCAGCAGCACCTCCGGGACTCATTACAATGAGCAGTTCTTC.

The CDR3 bases are TGTGCCAGCAGCTTCTATCCGGACACTGAAGCTTTCTTT. Its translation is CASSFYPDTEAFF. V and J are TRBV7-3 and TRBJ1-1; D gene uncertain. Germline V lookup: CDR1 SGHTA, CDR2 FQGTGA. CDR3 length equals 13 residues. The ends were cut back, 3 bases at V and 3 bases at J, with 8 bases in the middle.

V gene TRBV5-1 combines with J gene TRBJ2-3; 13 nucleotides align to TRBD2. The CDR3 is 16 amino acids. Germline V CDR1 and CDR2: SGHRS, YFSETQ. V was clipped by 2 bases and J by 3 bases; unmatched bases: 3. In DNA form, the CDR3 reads TGCGCCAGCAGCTTTCGACTAGCGGGGGGTACAGATACGCAGTATTTT. Protein sequence: CASSFRLAGGTDTQYF.

This chain uses TRBV10-3 with TRBJ2-1, with D tentatively TRBD2 (6 bases). Germline CDR1 reads ENHRY; CDR2 reads SYGVKD. The CDR3 has 13 amino acids. V dropped 5 bases and J dropped 4 bases, with 9 bases sitting between them. CDR3 amino acids: CAISRDSYNEQFF. As DNA, the CDR3 is TGTGCCATCAGTCGGGACTCATACAATGAGCAGTTCTTC.

This chain uses TRBV27 with TRBJ1-1, with D possibly being TRBD1 (5 bases). The germline gives CDR1 MNHEY, CDR2 SMNVEV (reference sequence). Trimming pared 8 bases from V and 4 bases from J, leaving 14 bases between. The CDR3 sequence is 13 residues long. CDR3: CASSRGFSTEAFF. For the CDR3, the DNA is TGTGCCAGCTCCCGGGGGTTTAGCACTGAAGCTTTCTTT.

This clone was counted between two and nine times. The chain has TRBV5-1 and TRBJ2-2; 8 nucleotides line up with TRBD2. J lost 7 bases, V lost 2 bases, and 10 bases had no gene match. The CDR3 totals 16 residues. The germline gives CDR1 SGHRS, CDR2 YFSETQ. CDR3 protein: CASSFSSGLRIGELFF. The CDR3 nucleotides are TGCGCCAGCAGCTTTTCTAGCGGGCTCCGCATCGGGGAGCTGTTTTTT.

The CDR3 loop is CASSLRSQGSDTEAFF. CDR3 DNA sequence: TGTGCCAGCAGCTTGCGATCCCAGGGGAGCGACACTGAAGCTTTCTTT. V and J are TRBV5-4 and TRBJ1-1, with a weak D call TRBD1 (6 bases). The CDR3 sequence is 16 residues long. V lost 1 base and J 3 bases, leaving 16 bases between the germline ends. Looked up from germline, CDR1 is SGHNT and CDR2 is YYREEE (reference sequence).

The V gene is TRBV7-2, the J gene TRBJ1-1; the D gene is possibly TRBD1 (5 bases). This CDR3 is 14 amino acids long. Germline V CDR1 and CDR2: SGHTA, FQGNSA. Trimming removed 5 bases at V and 0 bases at J, with 10 bases between. The CDR3 nucleotides read TGTGCCAGCAGCAATCAGGGTTTGAACACTGAAGCTTTCTTT. Its translation is CASSNQGLNTEAFF.

V usage is TRBV25-1 and J usage is TRBJ2-1, with D unclear. Germline-derived CDR1 and CDR2 are MGHDK and SYGVNS. The CDR3 is 11 amino acids. Trimming shortened V by 6 bases and J by 9 bases, and 9 bases separated the two germline ends. The CDR3 bases are TGTGCCAGCAGCGACGAGGTTGAGCAGTTCTTC. This sequence encodes CASSDEVEQFF.

The chain carries TRBV18 and TRBJ1-2, with D unresolved. Trimming stripped 3 bases from V and 6 bases from J, with 11 bases between. The CDR3 consists of 13 residues. Germline V gene lookup returns CDR1 KGHSH and CDR2 LQKENI. CDR3 residues: CASSPQADDGYTF. The CDR3 bases are TGTGCCAGCTCACCCCAGGCTGACGATGGCTACACCTTC.

This chain uses TRBV30 with TRBJ2-2, with 9 positions matching TRBD2. The V and J ends lost 4 bases and 7 bases, in that order; junction bases with no gene match: 19. Germline V gives CDR1 GTSNPN, CDR2 SVGIG (reference sequence). This CDR3 comprises 18 residues. The CDR3, as DNA: TGTGCCTGGATTAACCCCTTAGGAATAGCGGGAGCCAACGGGGAGCTGTTTTTT. This gives the protein CAWINPLGIAGANGELFF.

The chain links TRBV27 to TRBJ1-1; weak D call: TRBD1 (5 bases). CDR3 length equals 13 residues. The V gene lost 5 bases and the J gene lost 4 bases, with 11 bases spanning the gap. CDR1 MNHEY and CDR2 SMNVEV come from the germline V gene (reference sequence). As DNA, the CDR3 is TGTGCCAGCAGTCCCGTCAGGGCCACTGAAGCTTTCTTT. Protein product: CASSPVRATEAFF.

The chain couples TRBV6-6 to TRBJ2-7, with TRBD1 as a possible D gene (6 bases). Germline V gene lookup returns CDR1 MNHNY and CDR2 SVGAGI (reference sequence). Trimming removed 2 bases at V and 6 bases at J, with 14 bases between. The CDR3 is made up of 14 amino acids. CDR3 bases: TGTGCCAGCAGTTACGTTACAGGGAATTCCGAGCAGTACTTC. It codes for CASSYVTGNSEQYF.

The rearrangement uses TRBV6-2 or TRBV6-3 and TRBJ1-2; 7 bases are shared with TRBD1. J gave up 11 bases and V 2 bases, and 8 bases lay outside the gene matches. Germline V gives CDR1 MNHEY, CDR2 SVGEGT. The CDR3 has 13 amino acids. CDR3 in amino acids: CASSYLGTARYTF. DNA for the CDR3: TGTGCCAGCAGTTACCTCGGGACAGCGAGATACACCTTC.

This chain joins TRBV9 and TRBJ1-5; the D is unclear. Trimming removed 0 bases at V and 4 bases at J, with 14 bases between. From germline, CDR1 is SGDLS and CDR2 YYNGEE. CDR3 length equals 16 residues. The CDR3 region is CASSVGAGGGNQPQHF. CDR3 nucleotides: TGTGCCAGCAGCGTAGGGGCAGGAGGAGGAAATCAGCCCCAGCATTTT.

This chain links TRBV4-1 with TRBJ1-5, with no clear D. The CDR3 consists of 15 residues. Germline-derived CDR1 and CDR2 are MGHRA and YSYEKL. V gave up 2 bases and J gave up 9 bases, with 17 bases separating them. Written as DNA, the CDR3 is TGCGCCAGCAGCCAAACCCCGGGGAACGGGCTGCCCCAGCATTTT. Protein product: CASSQTPGNGLPQHF.

V is TRBV4-1 and J is TRBJ1-5; D gene ambiguous. Germline assignment: CDR1 MGHRA and CDR2 YSYEKL. The CDR3 consists of 15 residues. V lost 4 bases and J lost 2, with 12 bases in between. CDR3 sequence: CASSPLNRGNQPQHF. The CDR3 DNA sequence: TGCGCCAGCAGCCCTCTGAACCGAGGCAATCAGCCCCAGCATTTT.

This clone has only one observation. The chain couples TRBV6-6 to TRBJ1-1; 8 bases are shared with TRBD1. Germline V lookup: CDR1 MNHNY, CDR2 SVGAGI (reference sequence). The CDR3 totals 14 residues. The V gene end was trimmed by 5 bases and the J gene end by 4 bases; junction bases not matched to a gene: 6. CDR3 sequence reads: CASSLTGEGTEAFF. The CDR3 nucleotides are TGTGCCAGCAGTCTGACAGGGGAGGGCACTGAAGCTTTCTTT.

J is TRBJ1-1 and V is TRBV28; D is unresolved. The V gene's germline CDR1 is MDHEN and CDR2 SYDVKM. Trimming cost V 6 bases and J 0 bases, with 8 bases left between them. The CDR3 sequence is 13 residues long. CDR3 residues: CASRFNMNTEAFF. CDR3 in DNA: TGTGCCAGCAGATTTAACATGAACACTGAAGCTTTCTTT.